This T cell receptor beta chain appears in the sequencing data of a study of molecular identifiers for immune sequencing clone quantification. Notes on the study in general: Among effectors, clones above 20 RNA copies held over 97% of molecules; among naive cells, under 1%.

Comment on this clonotype: Its cognate antigen is unknown.

Trimming took off 5 bases at V and 2 bases at J, with 12 bases between the two ends. The V gene's germline CDR1 is SEHNR and CDR2 FQNEAQ (reference sequence). The CDR3 totals 15 residues. Preparation methods for the bulk TCR libraries were those previously described, with listed TCR primers. TCRdb independently ran MiXCR on the PCR reads; one entry per CDR3 protein. The data contain around 480,000 distinct CDR3 sequences, over 20% of them singletons. The TCR originated in a human donor in good health. Some libraries in this study had Jurkat cell RNA spiked in. Sequencing was carried out using naive CD8+ T cells from blood, with Jurkat cell RNA spiked in. Indicated subset: FACS-sorted CD8+CD4-CCR7+CD45RA+ naive T cells. This chain connects TRBV7-9 to TRBJ2-2; possible D gene TRBD2, 6 bases. In DNA, the CDR3 is TGTGCCAGCAGCCGGGCTAGCGATAACACCGGGGAGCTGTTTTTT. This gives the protein CASSRASDNTGELFF.